What follows are 20 T cell receptor beta chains derived from one specimen sequenced in a study of beta chain features in type 1 diabetes. Study-wide results and caveats: Type 1 diabetes patients showed a moderate but significant shortening of TCRB CDR3s in all four CD4+ subsets.

What these receptors recognize is not known. Expressed TCRB transcripts were sequenced after all isolated RNA was converted to cDNA. This table comes from immunoSEQ multiplex PCR, and its TCRdb copy is limited to in-frame clones, with some not included. Found here are about 16,000 clones, roughly 72% of them singletons; the top ten hold around 0.76%. The sample consisted of stem cell memory CD4+ T cells from blood. These receptors came from a man aged 25-45 years with type 1 diabetes.

The gene calls are TRBV7-8 and TRBJ1-2, with D unclear. Germline-derived CDR1 and CDR2 are SGHVS and FQNEAQ. Deletions cut 2 bases from V and 7 bases from J, with 14 bases between. The CDR3 contains 14 residues. Here the CDR3 reads CASSLSSRGGGYTF. The CDR3 nucleotides are TGTGCCAGCAGCTTAAGCAGCAGAGGAGGTGGCTACACCTTC. The entire variable domain, with the rest obtained from reference TRBV7-8 and TRBJ1-2, is as follows: GAGVSQSPRYKVAKRGQDVALRCDPISGHVSLFWYQQALGQGPEFLTYFQNEAQLDKSGLPSDRFFAERPEGSVSTLKIQRTQQEDSAVYLCASSLSSRGGGYTFGSGTRLTVV.

The V and J genes are TRBV28 and TRBJ1-1; no reliable D call. CDR3 length equals 11 residues. In germline, CDR1 is MDHEN, CDR2 SYDVKM. Trimming removed 4 bases at V and 10 bases at J, with 10 bases between. The CDR3 spells CASSYGGGAFF. The DNA for the CDR3 is TGTGCCAGCAGTTACGGTGGTGGAGCTTTCTTT.

This clone was recorded once. This sequence joins TRBV6-1 and TRBJ2-3, with 7 bases matching TRBD2. CDR1 and CDR2 from the germline V gene are MNHNS and SASEGT. The CDR3 sequence is 15 residues long. The junction had 10 bases not matched to a gene; V was cut back by 7 bases and J by 3 bases. The CDR3 here is CASMTSLARTDTQYF. CDR3 bases: TGTGCCAGCATGACTAGCCTGGCTAGGACAGATACGCAGTATTTT.

This chain links TRBV4-1 with TRBJ2-7; 12 positions agree with TRBD2. Germline V gene sequence: CDR1 MGHRA, CDR2 YSYEKL. J lost 5 bases, V lost 4 bases, and 9 bases had no gene match. The length of the CDR3 is 16 residues. The CDR3 DNA reads as TGCGCCAGCAGCCCAAGGGCTAGCGGGGGGGCAGACGAGCAGTACTTC. Translated: CASSPRASGGADEQYF.

The CDR3 loop is CASSSGLGANEQFF. The CDR3 DNA is TGTGCCAGCAGCTCGGGACTAGGGGCCAATGAGCAGTTCTTC. The chain has TRBV7-9 and TRBJ2-1; 8 nucleotides agree with TRBD2. CDR1 SEHNR and CDR2 FQNEAQ come from the germline V gene (reference sequence). This CDR3 comprises 14 residues. The J segment lost 6 bases and the V segment lost 4 bases, leaving 5 bases of the junction unmatched.

The rearrangement joins TRBV18 to TRBJ2-2, with TRBD1 matching over 7 bases. The CDR3 has 15 amino acids. The germline gives CDR1 KGHSH, CDR2 LQKENI. V lost 0 bases to trimming and J lost 4 bases; unmatched junction nucleotides: 2. CDR3 nucleotides: TGTGCCAGCTCACCACCGAGGGGGCCCACCGGGGAGCTGTTTTTT. Translated, it gives CASSPPRGPTGELFF. The variable domain in full, completed from reference TRBV18 and TRBJ2-2, reads NAGVMQNPRHLVRRRGQEARLRCSPMKGHSHVYWYRQLPEEGLKFMVYLQKENIIDESGMPKERFSAEFPKEGPSILRIQQVVRGDSAAYFCASSPPRGPTGELFFGEGSRLTVL.

The chain is built from TRBV29-1 and TRBJ1-1; 9 bases fit TRBD1. The CDR3 is 15 amino acids. Germline V gene sequence: CDR1 SQVTM, CDR2 ANQGSEA. The ends lost 6 bases at V and 0 bases at J; junction bases unmatched: 8. CDR3 protein: CSVARQGGLNTEAFF. The CDR3 coding sequence is TGCAGCGTCGCAAGACAGGGGGGGCTGAACACTGAAGCTTTCTTT.

This clone was observed a handful of times. V is TRBV29-1 and J is TRBJ1-1; TRBD1 matches 7 bases. CDR3 length: 13 residues. Germline trimming cut 5 bases from V and 0 bases from J; bases unmatched to any gene: 3. Germline V gene data show CDR1 as SQVTM and CDR2 as ANQGSEA. The CDR3 is CSVRTGVNTEAFF. For the CDR3, the DNA is TGCAGCGTTCGTACAGGGGTGAACACTGAAGCTTTCTTT.

This clone was seen just once. The chain combines TRBV7-9 with TRBJ2-5, with TRBD1 matching over 7 bases. Trimming at V came to 2 bases and at J to 0 bases, leaving 3 bases not matched to a gene. The CDR3 covers 15 residues. Germline CDR1 is SEHNR and CDR2 is FQNEAQ (reference sequence). CDR3 sequence: CASSLRTGYQETQYF. DNA of the CDR3: TGTGCCAGCAGCTTAAGGACAGGCTACCAAGAGACCCAGTACTTC.

The chain links TRBV19 to TRBJ1-5, with D possibly matching TRBD1 (6 bases). V was trimmed by 8 bases and J by 6 bases, leaving 14 bases between them. This CDR3 region has 13 residues. Germline CDR1 is LNHDA and CDR2 is SQIVND (reference sequence). The CDR3 DNA follows: TGTGCCAGTGGACAGACAGGCCCTCAGCCCCAGCATTTT. Translated, it gives CASGQTGPQPQHF. Full variable domain (outside the CDR3, taken from reference TRBV19 and TRBJ1-5): DGGITQSPKYLFRKEGQNVTLSCEQNLNHDAMYWYRQDPGQGLRLIYYSQIVNDFQKGDIAEGYSVSREKKESFPLTVTSAQKNPTAFYLCASGQTGPQPQHFGDGTRLSIL.

The chain is built from TRBV10-3 and TRBJ2-5, with 15 bases fitting TRBD2. Germline assignment: CDR1 ENHRY and CDR2 SYGVKD. Trimming at V came to 6 bases and at J to 2 bases, leaving 4 bases not matched to a gene. The CDR3 spans 16 residues. The DNA for the CDR3 is TGTGCCATCAGCCTGGGACTAGCGGGGGGTCAAGAGACCCAGTACTTC. Residues: CAISLGLAGGQETQYF.

For the CDR3, the DNA is TGTGCCAGCACCCTGCCTGGGGCAGAAGAGACCCAGTACTTC. It yields the protein CASTLPGAEETQYF. This chain uses TRBV11-1 with TRBJ2-5; TRBD1 is a possible D gene (5 bases). The length of the CDR3 is 14 residues. V was shortened by 7 bases and J by 3 bases, with 15 bases between the two germline ends. Looked up from germline, CDR1 is SGHAT and CDR2 is FQDESV (reference sequence).

The gene calls are TRBV5-1 and TRBJ2-7, with 11 bases matching TRBD1. The CDR3 runs to 14 residues. Germline-derived CDR1 and CDR2 are SGHRS and YFSETQ. The V gene end was trimmed by 4 bases and the J gene end by 7 bases; junction bases not matched to a gene: 7. The CDR3 sequence is CASSVGGTGGEQYF. The CDR3 DNA reads as TGCGCCAGCAGCGTTGGGGGGACAGGGGGTGAGCAGTACTTC.

The CDR3 DNA reads TGCGCCAGCAGCTACAGGGACAGGGTCGGGAATGAGCAGTTCTTC. This gives the protein CASSYRDRVGNEQFF. This chain links TRBV5-1 with TRBJ2-1; 9 bases fit TRBD1. This CDR3 spans 15 amino acids. Losses at the gene ends were 3 bases for V and 7 bases for J; bases not matched to a gene: 8. The germline V gene has CDR1 SGHRS and CDR2 YFSETQ. The whole variable domain, remainder taken from reference TRBV5-1 and TRBJ2-1, is KAGVTQTPRYLIKTRGQQVTLSCSPISGHRSVSWYQQTPGQGLQFLFEYFSETQRNKGNFPGRFSGRQFSNSRSEMNVSTLELGDSALYLCASSYRDRVGNEQFFGPGTRLTVL.

This clone occurred a few times. The chain couples TRBV10-3 to TRBJ1-4; 8 positions agree with TRBD1. CDR3 length: 15 residues. Trimming at V came to 2 bases and at J to 4 bases, leaving 3 bases not matched to a gene. Germline V CDR1 and CDR2: ENHRY, SYGVKD. The CDR3, as DNA: TGTGCCATCAGTGAGCGACAGGGGATTAATGAAAAACTGTTTTTT. It is translated as CAISERQGINEKLFF.

The rearrangement uses TRBV5-1 and TRBJ1-4; the match to TRBD1 covers 7 bases. V trimming: 4 bases; J trimming: 4 bases; junction bases outside the gene matches: 7. The CDR3 contains 15 residues. Germline V gene sequence: CDR1 SGHRS, CDR2 YFSETQ. The DNA of the CDR3 is TGCGCCAGCAGCCCGACCGGACAGGTTAATGAAAAACTGTTTTTT. The encoded protein is CASSPTGQVNEKLFF.

CDR3 in amino acids: CASSARGTGELFF. In DNA form, the CDR3 reads TGTGCCAGCAGCGCCAGGGGAACCGGGGAGCTGTTTTTT. The V gene is TRBV9, the J gene TRBJ2-2, with D maybe TRBD1 (6 bases). The V gene's germline CDR1 is SGDLS and CDR2 YYNGEE. The length of the CDR3 is 13 residues. Trimming shortened V by 3 bases and J by 5 bases, and 8 bases separated the two germline ends.

This clone was observed a handful of times. V and J are TRBV7-2 and TRBJ2-6, with D possibly TRBD1 on 6 matching bases. Germline lookup yields CDR1 SGHTA and CDR2 FQGNSA. The V and J ends lost 4 bases and 0 bases respectively, with 13 bases between them. The CDR3 contains 17 residues. The CDR3 region is CASSSGQPGSGANVLTF. The CDR3 coding sequence is TGTGCCAGCAGCTCTGGACAGCCCGGCTCTGGGGCCAACGTCCTGACTTTC.

The rearrangement uses TRBV5-1 and TRBJ2-3, with a tentative D call TRBD1 (6 bases). Germline V gene data show CDR1 as SGHRS and CDR2 as YFSETQ. Trimming stripped 5 bases from V and 0 bases from J, with 16 bases between. The CDR3 has 16 residues. The CDR3 protein is CASRQGYARSTDTQYF. The CDR3 DNA follows: TGCGCCAGCAGACAGGGATATGCCCGTAGCACAGATACGCAGTATTTT.

The chain couples TRBV5-1 to TRBJ1-2; a weak D match, TRBD1 (5 bases). V was trimmed by 0 bases and J by 5 bases, leaving 8 bases between them. CDR3 size: 13 residues. The V gene's germline CDR1 is SGHRS and CDR2 YFSETQ. CDR3 in DNA: TGCGCCAGCAGCTTGGAACGGGGGTATGGCTACACCTTC. It encodes CASSLERGYGYTF.